The clone carrying this T cell receptor (beta chain) has a handful of counts. This sample is drawn from a study of cytomegalovirus exposure and HLA in healthy donors. The CDR3 contains 14 residues. Trimming removed 4 bases at V and 3 bases at J, with 11 bases between. The V gene's germline CDR1 is LNHDA and CDR2 SQIVND (reference sequence). The PCR employed 60 Vbeta primers together with 13 Jbeta primers. Data came from immunoSEQ multiplex PCR; TCRdb stores just in-frame clones and leaves some out. The table includes fewer than 150,000 clones, under 90% detected once. V and J are TRBV19 and TRBJ2-3, with TRBD2 as a possible D gene (5 bases). Material: PBMCs. The clonotype comes from a male donor in good health and CMV-seronegative. The CDR3: CASSTWPGTDTQYF. DNA for the CDR3: TGTGCCAGTAGTACCTGGCCGGGGACAGATACGCAGTATTTT.